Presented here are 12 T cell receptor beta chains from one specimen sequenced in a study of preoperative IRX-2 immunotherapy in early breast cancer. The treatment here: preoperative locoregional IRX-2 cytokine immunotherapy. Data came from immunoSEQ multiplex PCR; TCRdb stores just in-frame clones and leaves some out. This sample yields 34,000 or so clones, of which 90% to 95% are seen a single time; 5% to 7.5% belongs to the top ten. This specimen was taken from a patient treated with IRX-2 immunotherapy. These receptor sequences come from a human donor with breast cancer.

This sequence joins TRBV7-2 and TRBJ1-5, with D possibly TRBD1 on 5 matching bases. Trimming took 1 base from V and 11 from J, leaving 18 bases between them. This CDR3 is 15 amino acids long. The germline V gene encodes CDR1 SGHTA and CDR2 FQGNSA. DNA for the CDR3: TGTGCCAGCAGCTTAGAGGGGCAAGGAGGACGGACCCAGCATTTT. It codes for CASSLEGQGGRTQHF.

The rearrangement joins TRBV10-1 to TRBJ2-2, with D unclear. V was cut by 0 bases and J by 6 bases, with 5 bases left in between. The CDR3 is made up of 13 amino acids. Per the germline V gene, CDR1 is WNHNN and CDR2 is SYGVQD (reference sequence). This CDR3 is CASSESHPGELFF. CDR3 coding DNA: TGCGCCAGCAGTGAGTCACACCCCGGGGAGCTGTTTTTT.

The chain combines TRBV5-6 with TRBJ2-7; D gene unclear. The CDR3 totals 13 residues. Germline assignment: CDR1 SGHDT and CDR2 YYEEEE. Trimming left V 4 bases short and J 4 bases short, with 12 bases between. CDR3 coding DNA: TGTGCCAGCAGCCCGTTACAGAATTACGAGCAGTACTTC. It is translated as CASSPLQNYEQYF.

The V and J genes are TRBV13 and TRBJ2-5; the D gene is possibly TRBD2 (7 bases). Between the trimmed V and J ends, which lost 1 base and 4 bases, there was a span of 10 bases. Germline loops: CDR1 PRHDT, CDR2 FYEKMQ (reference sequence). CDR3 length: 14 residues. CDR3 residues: CASSLEGGRETQYF. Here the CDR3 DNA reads TGTGCCAGCAGCTTAGAGGGGGGGCGAGAGACCCAGTACTTC.

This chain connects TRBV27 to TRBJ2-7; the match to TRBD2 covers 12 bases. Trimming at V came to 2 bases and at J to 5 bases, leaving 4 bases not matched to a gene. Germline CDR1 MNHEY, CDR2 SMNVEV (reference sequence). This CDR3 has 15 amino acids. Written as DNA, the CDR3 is TGTGCCAGCAGTTTACGACTAGCGGGAGAAGACGAGCAGTACTTC. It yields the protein CASSLRLAGEDEQYF.

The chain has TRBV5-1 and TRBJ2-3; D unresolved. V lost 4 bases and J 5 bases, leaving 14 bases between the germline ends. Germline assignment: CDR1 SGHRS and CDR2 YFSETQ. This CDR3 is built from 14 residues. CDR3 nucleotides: TGCGCCAGCAGCAACCGGGCCCACGAAGATACGCAGTATTTT. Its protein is CASSNRAHEDTQYF.

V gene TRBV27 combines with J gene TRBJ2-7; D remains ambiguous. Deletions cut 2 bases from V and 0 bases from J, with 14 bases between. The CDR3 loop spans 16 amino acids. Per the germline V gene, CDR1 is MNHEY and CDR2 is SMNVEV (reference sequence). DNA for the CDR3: TGTGCCAGCAGTTTAAAGGTGGGCAGGAGCTCCTACGAGCAGTACTTC. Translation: CASSLKVGRSSYEQYF.

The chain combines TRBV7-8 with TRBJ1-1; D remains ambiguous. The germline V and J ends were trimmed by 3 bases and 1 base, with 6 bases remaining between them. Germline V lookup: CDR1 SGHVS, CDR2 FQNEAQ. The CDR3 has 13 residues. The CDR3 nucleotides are TGTGCCAGCAGCTTCTACAGGAACACTGAAGCTTTCTTT. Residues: CASSFYRNTEAFF. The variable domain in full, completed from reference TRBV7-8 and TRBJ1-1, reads GAGVSQSPRYKVAKRGQDVALRCDPISGHVSLFWYQQALGQGPEFLTYFQNEAQLDKSGLPSDRFFAERPEGSVSTLKIQRTQQEDSAVYLCASSFYRNTEAFFGQGTRLTVV.

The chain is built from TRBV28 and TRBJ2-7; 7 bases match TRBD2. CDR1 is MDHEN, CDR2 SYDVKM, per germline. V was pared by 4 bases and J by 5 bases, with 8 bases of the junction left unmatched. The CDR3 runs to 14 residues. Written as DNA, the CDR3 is TGTGCCAGCAGTTCCAGCGGGATTAAGGACGAGCAGTACTTC. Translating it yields CASSSSGIKDEQYF.

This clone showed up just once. The CDR3 bases are TGTGCCAGCAGTTACTCGAGGGTGCCTATGAACACTGAAGCTTTCTTT. This sequence encodes CASSYSRVPMNTEAFF. The chain uses TRBV6-5 and TRBJ1-1; D not certain. Germline CDR1 reads MNHEY; CDR2 reads SVGAGI. Trimming took 0 bases from V and 0 from J, leaving 11 bases between them. The CDR3 loop spans 16 amino acids.

The chain's CDR3 is CAWSRHRDYNEQFF. CDR3 DNA: TGTGCCTGGAGTCGACACCGGGACTACAATGAGCAGTTCTTC. The chain links TRBV30 to TRBJ2-1, with D possibly being TRBD2 (5 bases). Trimming cost V 2 bases and J 3 bases, with 11 bases left between them. The CDR3 runs 14 residues. CDR1 and CDR2 from the germline V gene are GTSNPN and SVGIG (reference sequence).

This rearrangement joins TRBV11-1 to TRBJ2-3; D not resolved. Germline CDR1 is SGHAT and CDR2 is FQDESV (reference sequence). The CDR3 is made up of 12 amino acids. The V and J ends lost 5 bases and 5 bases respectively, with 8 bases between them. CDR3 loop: CASSPTVDTQYF. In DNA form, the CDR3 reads TGTGCCAGCAGCCCGACCGTAGATACGCAGTATTTT.